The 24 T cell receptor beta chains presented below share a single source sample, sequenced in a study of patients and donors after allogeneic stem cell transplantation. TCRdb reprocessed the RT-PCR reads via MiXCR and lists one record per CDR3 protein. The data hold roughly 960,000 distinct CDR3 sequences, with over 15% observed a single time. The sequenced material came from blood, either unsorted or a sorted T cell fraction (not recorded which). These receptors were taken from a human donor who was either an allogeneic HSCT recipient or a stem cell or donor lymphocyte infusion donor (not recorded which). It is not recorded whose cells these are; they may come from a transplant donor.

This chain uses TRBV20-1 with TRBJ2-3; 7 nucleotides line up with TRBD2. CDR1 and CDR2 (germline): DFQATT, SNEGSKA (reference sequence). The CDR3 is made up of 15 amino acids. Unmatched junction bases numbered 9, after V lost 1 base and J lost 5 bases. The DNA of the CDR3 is TGCAGTGCTAGAGGCCCAAGCGGGACGGGAGATACGCAGTATTTT. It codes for CSARGPSGTGDTQYF.

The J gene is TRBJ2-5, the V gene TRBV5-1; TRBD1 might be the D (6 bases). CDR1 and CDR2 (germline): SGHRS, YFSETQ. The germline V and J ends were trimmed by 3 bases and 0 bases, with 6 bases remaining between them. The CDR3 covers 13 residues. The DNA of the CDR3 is TGCGCCAGCAGCTGGACAGACCAAGAGACCCAGTACTTC. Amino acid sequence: CASSWTDQETQYF.

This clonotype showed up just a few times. The CDR3 sequence: CSAWTGEGNQPQHF. CDR3 nucleotides: TGCAGTGCTTGGACAGGGGAGGGGAATCAGCCCCAGCATTTT. The chain employs TRBV20-1 and TRBJ1-5, with 9 bases identical to TRBD1. Germline V lookup: CDR1 DFQATT, CDR2 SNEGSKA (reference sequence). CDR3 length: 14 residues. Trimming at V came to 5 bases and at J to 4 bases, leaving 6 bases not matched to a gene.

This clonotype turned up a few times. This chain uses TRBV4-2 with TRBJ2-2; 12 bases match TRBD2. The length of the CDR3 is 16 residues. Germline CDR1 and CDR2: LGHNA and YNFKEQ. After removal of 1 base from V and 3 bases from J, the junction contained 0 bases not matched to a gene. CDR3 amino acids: CASSQGLAGDTGELFF. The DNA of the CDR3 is TGTGCCAGCAGCCAAGGACTAGCGGGAGACACCGGGGAGCTGTTTTTT.

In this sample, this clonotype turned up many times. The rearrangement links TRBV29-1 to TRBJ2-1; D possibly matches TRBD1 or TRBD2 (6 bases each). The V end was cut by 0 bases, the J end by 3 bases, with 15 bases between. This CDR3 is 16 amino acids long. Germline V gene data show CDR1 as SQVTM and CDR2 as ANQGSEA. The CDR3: CSVEDGRTDIYNEQFF. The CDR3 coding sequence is TGCAGCGTTGAAGATGGGAGGACAGACATCTACAATGAGCAGTTCTTC.

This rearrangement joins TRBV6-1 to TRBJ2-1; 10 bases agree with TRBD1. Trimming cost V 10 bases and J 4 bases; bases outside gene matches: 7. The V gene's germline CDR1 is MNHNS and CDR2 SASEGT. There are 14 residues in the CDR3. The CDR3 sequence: CATAGGQGYNEQFF. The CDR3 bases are TGTGCCACCGCCGGGGGACAGGGGTACAATGAGCAGTTCTTC.

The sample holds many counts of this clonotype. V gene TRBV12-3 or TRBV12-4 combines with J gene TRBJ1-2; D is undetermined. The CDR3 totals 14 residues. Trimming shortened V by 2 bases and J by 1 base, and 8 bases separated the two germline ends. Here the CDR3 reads CASSLFSDNYGYTF. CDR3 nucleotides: TGTGCCAGCAGTTTATTTTCCGATAACTATGGCTACACCTTC.

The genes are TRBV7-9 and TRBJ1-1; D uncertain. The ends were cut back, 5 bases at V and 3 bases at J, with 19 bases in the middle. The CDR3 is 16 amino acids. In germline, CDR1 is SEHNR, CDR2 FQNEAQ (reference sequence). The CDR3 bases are TGTGCCAGCAGCCACACCCTTAGAGGTGGAGACACTGAAGCTTTCTTT. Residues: CASSHTLRGGDTEAFF.

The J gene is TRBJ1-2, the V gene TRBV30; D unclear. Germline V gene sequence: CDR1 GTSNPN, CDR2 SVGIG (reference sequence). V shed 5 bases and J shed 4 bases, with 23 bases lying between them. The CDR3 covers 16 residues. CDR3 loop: CAWADEIGPRSYGYTF. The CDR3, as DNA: TGTGCCTGGGCAGACGAAATCGGACCGAGGAGCTATGGCTACACCTTC.

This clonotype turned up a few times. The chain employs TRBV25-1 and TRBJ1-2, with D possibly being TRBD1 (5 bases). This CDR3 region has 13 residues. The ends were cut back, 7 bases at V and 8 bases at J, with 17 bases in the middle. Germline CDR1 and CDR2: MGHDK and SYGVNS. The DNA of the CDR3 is TGTGCCAGCATGACTCCAAAGGGGAGCGGCTACACCTTC. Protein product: CASMTPKGSGYTF.

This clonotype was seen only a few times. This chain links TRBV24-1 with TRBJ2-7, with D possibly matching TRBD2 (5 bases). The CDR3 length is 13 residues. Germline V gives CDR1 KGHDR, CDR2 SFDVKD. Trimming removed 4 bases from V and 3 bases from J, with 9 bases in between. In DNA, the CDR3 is TGTGCCACCAGTGAAAGAGGGTTCTACGAGCAGTACTTC. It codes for CATSERGFYEQYF.

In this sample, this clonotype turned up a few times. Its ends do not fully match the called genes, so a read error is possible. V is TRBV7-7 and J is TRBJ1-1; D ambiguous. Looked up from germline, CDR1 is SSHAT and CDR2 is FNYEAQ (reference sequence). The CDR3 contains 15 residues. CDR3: CASSLVAGKDTEAFF. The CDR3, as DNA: TGTGCTAGCAGCTTAGTTGCGGGGAAGGACACTGAAGCTTTCTTT.

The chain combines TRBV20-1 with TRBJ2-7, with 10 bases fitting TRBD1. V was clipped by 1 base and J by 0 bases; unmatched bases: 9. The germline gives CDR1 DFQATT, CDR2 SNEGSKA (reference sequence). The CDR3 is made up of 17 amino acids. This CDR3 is CSARGGKDRGDSYEQYF. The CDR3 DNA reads TGCAGTGCTAGAGGCGGCAAGGACAGGGGGGACTCCTACGAGCAGTACTTC.

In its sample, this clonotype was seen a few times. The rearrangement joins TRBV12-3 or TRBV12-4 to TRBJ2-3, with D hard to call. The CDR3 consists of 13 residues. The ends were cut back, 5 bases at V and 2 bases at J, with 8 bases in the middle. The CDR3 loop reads CASSPDTTDTQYF. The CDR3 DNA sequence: TGTGCCAGCAGTCCCGACACCACAGATACGCAGTATTTT.

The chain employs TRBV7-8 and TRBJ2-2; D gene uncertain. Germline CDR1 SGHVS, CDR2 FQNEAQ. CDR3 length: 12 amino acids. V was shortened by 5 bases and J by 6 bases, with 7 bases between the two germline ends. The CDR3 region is CASSPLSGELFF. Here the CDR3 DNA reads TGTGCCAGCAGCCCCCTTTCCGGGGAGCTGTTTTTT.

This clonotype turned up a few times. CDR3 in amino acids: CASSDSKFDRIQETQYF. CDR3 coding DNA: TGTGCCAGCAGTGACTCAAAATTCGACAGGATCCAAGAGACCCAGTACTTC. The chain carries TRBV25-1 and TRBJ2-5; tentatively, D is TRBD1 (6 bases). V lost 3 bases and J 1 base, leaving 18 bases between the germline ends. The CDR3 has 17 amino acids. Per the germline V gene, CDR1 is MGHDK and CDR2 is SYGVNS.

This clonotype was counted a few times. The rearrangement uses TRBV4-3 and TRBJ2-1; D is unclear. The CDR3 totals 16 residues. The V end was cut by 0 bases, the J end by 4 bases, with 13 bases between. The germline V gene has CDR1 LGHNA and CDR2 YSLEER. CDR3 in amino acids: CASSQDGPGKYNEQFF. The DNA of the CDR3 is TGCGCCAGCAGCCAAGATGGTCCCGGCAAATACAATGAGCAGTTCTTC.

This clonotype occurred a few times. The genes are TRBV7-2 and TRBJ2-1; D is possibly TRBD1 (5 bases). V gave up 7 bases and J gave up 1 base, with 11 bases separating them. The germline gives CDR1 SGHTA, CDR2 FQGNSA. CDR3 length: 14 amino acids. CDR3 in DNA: TGTGCCAGCACCCAGGGCCAATCCTACAATGAGCAGTTCTTC. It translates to CASTQGQSYNEQFF.

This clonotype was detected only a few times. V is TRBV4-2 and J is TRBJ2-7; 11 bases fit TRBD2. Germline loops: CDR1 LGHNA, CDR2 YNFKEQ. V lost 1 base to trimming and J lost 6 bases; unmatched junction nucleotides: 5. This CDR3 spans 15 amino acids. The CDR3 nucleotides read TGTGCCAGCAGCCAAGTTAGCGGGGGGGCCAGCGAGCAGTACTTC. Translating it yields CASSQVSGGASEQYF.

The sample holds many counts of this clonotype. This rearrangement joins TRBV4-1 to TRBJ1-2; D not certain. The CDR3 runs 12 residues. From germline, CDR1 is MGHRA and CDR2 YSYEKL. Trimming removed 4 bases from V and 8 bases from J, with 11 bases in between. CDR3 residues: CASSRGPGGYTF. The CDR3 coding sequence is TGCGCCAGCAGCCGAGGACCCGGAGGCTACACCTTC.

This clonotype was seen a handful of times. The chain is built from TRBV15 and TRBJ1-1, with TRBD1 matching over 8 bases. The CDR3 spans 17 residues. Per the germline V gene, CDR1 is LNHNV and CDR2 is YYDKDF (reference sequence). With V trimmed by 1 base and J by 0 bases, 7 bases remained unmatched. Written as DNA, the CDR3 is TGTGCCACCAGCAGAGTCAGGGGGCTTGGTATGAACACTGAAGCTTTCTTT. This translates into CATSRVRGLGMNTEAFF.

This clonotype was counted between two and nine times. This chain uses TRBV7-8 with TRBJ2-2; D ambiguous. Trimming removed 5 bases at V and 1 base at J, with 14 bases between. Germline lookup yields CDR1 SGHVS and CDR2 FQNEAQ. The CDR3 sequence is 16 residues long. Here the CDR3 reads CASSHPDKMNTGELFF. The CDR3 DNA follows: TGTGCCAGCAGCCACCCCGACAAGATGAACACCGGGGAGCTGTTTTTT.

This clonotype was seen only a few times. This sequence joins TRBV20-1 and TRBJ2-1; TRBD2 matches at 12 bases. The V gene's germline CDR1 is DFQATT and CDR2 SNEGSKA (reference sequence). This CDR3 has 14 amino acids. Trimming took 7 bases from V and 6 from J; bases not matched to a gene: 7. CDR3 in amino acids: CSGTSGEIGNEQFF. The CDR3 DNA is TGCAGTGGGACTAGCGGGGAAATTGGCAATGAGCAGTTCTTC.

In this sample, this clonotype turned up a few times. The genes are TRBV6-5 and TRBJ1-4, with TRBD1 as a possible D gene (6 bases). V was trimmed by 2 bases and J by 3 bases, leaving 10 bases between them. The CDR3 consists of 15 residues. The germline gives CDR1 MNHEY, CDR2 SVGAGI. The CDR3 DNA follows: TGTGCCAGCAGTTACGCACAGGGAGCTAATGAAAAACTGTTTTTT. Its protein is CASSYAQGANEKLFF.